The sequence of this T cell receptor beta chain was determined in a study of blood T cell repertoires in COVID-19. As for the study in general: Acute-phase and convalescent COVID-19 samples originated in the United States, Italy and Spain. In each case, the material was cDNA or gDNA derived from T cells, B-cell-depleted T cells, or PBMCs.

This CDR3 spans 15 amino acids. Trimming cost V 1 base and J 3 bases, with 12 bases left between them. Germline lookup yields CDR1 PRHDT and CDR2 FYEKMQ (reference sequence). How the authors handled the data: Cell counts per sample came from amplifying reference gene primers. Clones were sequenced by immunoSEQ multiplex PCR, and TCRdb holds only the in-frame ones, with some missing. That table is the source of V, J and clone size, and D and trimming were worked out from the DNA. The sample holds 150,000 to 200,000 clones; roughly 90% are singletons and the top ten take roughly 0.56%. What was sequenced was peripheral blood. The receptor was isolated from a man over 45 with acute or convalescent COVID-19. The chain is built from TRBV13 and TRBJ1-1; no clear D. The CDR3 protein is CASSLVPPGYTEAFF. In DNA form, the CDR3 reads TGTGCCAGCAGCTTAGTTCCCCCAGGATACACTGAAGCTTTCTTT.